This T cell receptor beta chain was captured by sequencing in a study of neurological immune-mediated disorders. Regarding the study as a whole: The repertoires of 18 of 34 multiple sclerosis patients were placed by phylogenetic grouping in a single related-CDR3 cluster, which may be a signature. The absence of any CDR3 amino acid sequence shared by expanded clones across subjects suggests that repertoires were private in all groups. Falling below healthy controls, multiple sclerosis showed the least TCR clonal expansion, while HTLV-1-associated myelopathy showed the most.

The ends were cut back, 8 bases at V and 1 base at J, with 9 bases in the middle. CDR1 and CDR2 from the germline V gene are SGHAT and FQNNGV. The CDR3 has 14 amino acids. This clonotype was detected many times. As yet, its antigen is unknown. TCRdb processed the 5' RACE reads anew with MiXCR; each CDR3 protein has one entry. The sample lists about 71,000 distinct CDR3 sequences, 3.5% to 5% seen once, with less than 8% in the top ten. From 2 million PBMCs stored at -80 C, the unsorted libraries were generated. The rearrangement links TRBV11-2 to TRBJ2-6; D is perhaps TRBD1 (5 bases). This receptor was obtained from a man younger than 45 with multiple sclerosis. Sequenced sample: PBMCs. The CDR3 nucleotides read TGTGCCAGCGCCGACAGATCTGGGGCCAACGTCCTGACTTTC. It yields the protein CASADRSGANVLTF. Full variable domain (rest looked up from reference TRBV11-2 and TRBJ2-6): EAGVAQSPRYKIIEKRQSVAFWCNPISGHATLYWYQQILGQGPKLLIQFQNNGVVDDSQLPKDRFSAERLKGVDSTLKIQPAKLEDSAVYLCASADRSGANVLTFGAGSRLTVL.